The clone carrying this T cell receptor beta chain was observed a handful of times. Sequencing of TCR beta was performed on blood CD8+ and CD4+ T cells. This sample was taken from a study of CD8 T cells in Susac syndrome. An amount of RNA that ranged from roughly 0.5 to 1 ug was reverse transcribed with random hexamers. The amplification used immunoSEQ multiplex PCR on TCR beta CDR3; it spanned 54 Vbeta and 13 Jbeta. TCRdb fed the immunoSEQ multiplex PCR reads into MiXCR, producing one record per CDR3 protein. The sample lists roughly 160,000 distinct CDR3 sequences, 90% to 96% occurring once. CDR1 is SGHTA, CDR2 FQGNSA, per germline. There are 13 residues in the CDR3. V shed 2 bases and J shed 4 bases, with 8 bases lying between them.

The chain carries TRBV7-2 and TRBJ2-5, with a tentative D call TRBD1 (5 bases). The TCR was taken from a human donor with Susac syndrome. Material for sequencing was CD4+ T cells from PBMCs. The CDR3 coding sequence is TGTGCCAGCAGCTTAACAGGTCTAGAGACCCAGTACTTC. Its translation is CASSLTGLETQYF.